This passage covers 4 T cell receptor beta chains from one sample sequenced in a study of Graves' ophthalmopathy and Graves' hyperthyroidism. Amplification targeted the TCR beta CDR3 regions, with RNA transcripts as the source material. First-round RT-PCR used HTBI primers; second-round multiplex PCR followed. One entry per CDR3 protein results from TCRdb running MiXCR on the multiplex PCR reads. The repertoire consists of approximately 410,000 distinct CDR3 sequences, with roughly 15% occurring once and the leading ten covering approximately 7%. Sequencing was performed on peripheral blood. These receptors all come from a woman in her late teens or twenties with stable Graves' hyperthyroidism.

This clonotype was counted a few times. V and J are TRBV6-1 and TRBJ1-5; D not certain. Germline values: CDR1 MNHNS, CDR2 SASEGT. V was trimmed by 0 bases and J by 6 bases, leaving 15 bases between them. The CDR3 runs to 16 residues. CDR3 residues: CASSEASAAKSQPQHF. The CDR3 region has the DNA TGTGCCAGCAGTGAAGCGTCGGCGGCGAAGAGTCAGCCCCAGCATTTT.

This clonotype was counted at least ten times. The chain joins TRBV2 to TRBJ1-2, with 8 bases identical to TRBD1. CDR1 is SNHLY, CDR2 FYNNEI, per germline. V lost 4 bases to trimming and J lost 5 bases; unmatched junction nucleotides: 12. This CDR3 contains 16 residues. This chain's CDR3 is CASSARGPEIKYGYTF. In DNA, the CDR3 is TGTGCCAGCAGTGCCAGGGGGCCAGAGATAAAATATGGCTACACCTTC.

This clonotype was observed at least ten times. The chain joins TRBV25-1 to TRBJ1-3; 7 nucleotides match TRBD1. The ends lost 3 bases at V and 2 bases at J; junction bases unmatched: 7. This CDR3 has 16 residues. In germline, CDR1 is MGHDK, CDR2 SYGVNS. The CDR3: CASSDRGLETGNTIYF. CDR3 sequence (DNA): TGTGCCAGCAGTGATAGGGGGCTGGAGACTGGAAACACCATATATTTT.

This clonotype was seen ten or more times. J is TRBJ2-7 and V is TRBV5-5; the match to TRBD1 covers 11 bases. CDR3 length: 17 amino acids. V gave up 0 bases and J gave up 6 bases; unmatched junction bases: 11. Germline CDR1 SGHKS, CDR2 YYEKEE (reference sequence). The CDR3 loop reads CASSLVRLRTGGLEQYF. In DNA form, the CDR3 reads TGTGCCAGCAGCTTGGTTCGCCTCCGGACAGGGGGCCTCGAGCAGTACTTC.